Presented here are 16 T cell receptor beta chains from one specimen sequenced in a study of blood T cell repertoires in COVID-19. Profiling relied on immunoSEQ multiplex PCR, and the TCRdb table lists in-frame clones only, not all of them. The repertoire holds tens of thousands of clones, around 80% seen once, with less than 15% in the top ten. Specimen: peripheral blood. All receptors derive from a man older than 75 with acute or convalescent COVID-19.

The genes are TRBV4-1 and TRBJ1-5; TRBD1 aligns across 9 bases. Germline V gene sequence: CDR1 MGHRA, CDR2 YSYEKL. CDR3 length: 16 amino acids. J lost 2 bases, V lost 6 bases, and 8 bases had no gene match. CDR3 region: CASSRTGVGGNQPQHF. CDR3 nucleotides: TGCGCCAGCAGTAGGACAGGGGTAGGGGGCAATCAGCCCCAGCATTTT.

Here the CDR3 DNA reads TGTGCCAGCACTGGGACAGCTTATAATTCACCCCTCCACTTT. Translation: CASTGTAYNSPLHF. This chain joins TRBV6-6 and TRBJ1-6; 7 nucleotides agree with TRBD1. This CDR3 has 14 residues. CDR1 is MNHNY and CDR2 is SVGAGI in the germline V gene (reference sequence). V lost 7 bases and J lost 4; bases outside the gene matches: 4.

The chain has TRBV9 and TRBJ1-1; TRBD1 matches at 9 bases. Germline V lookup: CDR1 SGDLS, CDR2 YYNGEE. The V gene end was trimmed by 4 bases and the J gene end by 4 bases; junction bases not matched to a gene: 2. The length of the CDR3 is 13 residues. CDR3 sequence: CASSWDRATEAFF. CDR3 DNA sequence: TGTGCCAGCAGCTGGGACAGGGCCACTGAAGCTTTCTTT.

The rearrangement joins TRBV25-1 to TRBJ2-7; perhaps TRBD1 as D (6 bases). The ends were cut back, 5 bases at V and 1 base at J, with 21 bases in the middle. This CDR3 contains 17 residues. CDR1 is MGHDK and CDR2 is SYGVNS in the germline V gene. The CDR3 bases are TGTGCCAGCAGTTCGACGGTGGGGGCCAATCCATCCTACGAGCAGTACTTC. This encodes CASSSTVGANPSYEQYF.

This clone was detected a few times. The chain recombines TRBV19 with TRBJ2-1, with 9 bases matching TRBD2. Germline V CDR1 and CDR2: LNHDA, SQIVND (reference sequence). The CDR3 extends over 20 amino acids. V shed 8 bases and J 3 bases; nucleotides not matched to a gene: 23. The CDR3, as DNA: TGTGCCAGTTCGCCCACCTCTTGGCGGGGGGGCCCTCATGGCTACAATGAGCAGTTCTTC. It translates to CASSPTSWRGGPHGYNEQFF.

The CDR3, as DNA: TGTGCCAGCAGTGAGGGACTGGCGCCCACAGATACGCAGTATTTT. Translation gives CASSEGLAPTDTQYF. The V and J genes are TRBV2 and TRBJ2-3; tentative D call: TRBD2 (6 bases). V lost 3 bases and J 2 bases, leaving 12 bases between the germline ends. Germline V CDR1 and CDR2: SNHLY, FYNNEI. The length of the CDR3 is 15 residues.

This clone was recorded many times. The chain links TRBV10-1 to TRBJ2-3; TRBD2 is a possible D gene (5 bases). This CDR3 region has 14 residues. Looked up from germline, CDR1 is WNHNN and CDR2 is SYGVQD (reference sequence). V was shortened by 6 bases and J by 5 bases, with 15 bases between the two germline ends. The CDR3 region is CASSREGPGDTQYF. The CDR3 DNA is TGCGCCAGCAGCCGTGAGGGCCCAGGAGATACGCAGTATTTT.

V and J are TRBV2 and TRBJ2-2; TRBD2 agrees at 11 bases. CDR1 and CDR2 from the germline V gene are SNHLY and FYNNEI. Losses at the gene ends were 8 bases for V and 3 bases for J; bases not matched to a gene: 2. CDR3 size: 14 residues. The CDR3 spells CASGTSGYTGELFF. The CDR3 DNA reads as TGTGCCAGCGGGACTAGCGGTTACACCGGGGAGCTGTTTTTT.

As DNA, the CDR3 is TGCAGTGCTAGAGCTGGGGAGCGGCAGTTCTTC. This sequence encodes CSARAGERQFF. The gene calls are TRBV20-1 and TRBJ2-1; perhaps TRBD2 as D (5 bases). The V gene's germline CDR1 is DFQATT and CDR2 SNEGSKA (reference sequence). This CDR3 has 11 amino acids. Deletions cut 1 base from V and 12 bases from J, with 10 bases between.

The chain links TRBV27 to TRBJ1-4, with TRBD1 matching 9 bases. The V gene's germline CDR1 is MNHEY and CDR2 SMNVEV (reference sequence). Trimming removed 4 bases from V and 8 bases from J; junction bases left unmatched: 11. There are 16 residues in the CDR3. CDR3 loop: CASSSPGQGRGEKLFF. In DNA, the CDR3 is TGTGCCAGCAGTTCCCCGGGACAGGGACGGGGCGAAAAACTGTTTTTT.

The rearrangement links TRBV7-2 to TRBJ2-1; 11 bases are a match to TRBD2. This CDR3 is built from 15 residues. V lost 0 bases, J lost 7 bases, and 2 bases stayed unmatched. CDR1 and CDR2 from the germline V gene are SGHTA and FQGNSA. The CDR3 region is CASSLASGGVNEQFF. The DNA of the CDR3 is TGTGCCAGCAGCTTAGCTAGCGGGGGGGTGAATGAGCAGTTCTTC.

J is TRBJ1-3 and V is TRBV5-6; tentatively, D is TRBD1 (6 bases). Germline CDR1 is SGHDT and CDR2 is YYEEEE. The CDR3 loop spans 15 amino acids. V lost 0 bases and J lost 0, with 7 bases in between. CDR3 sequence: CASSLGGLSGNTIYF. The CDR3 DNA is TGTGCCAGCAGCTTGGGGGGGCTCTCTGGAAACACCATATATTTT.

V is TRBV2 and J is TRBJ2-3; TRBD2 is a possible D gene (6 bases). The length of the CDR3 is 16 residues. The ends were cut back, 1 base at V and 2 bases at J, with 13 bases in the middle. Germline V gene lookup returns CDR1 SNHLY and CDR2 FYNNEI. Here the CDR3 DNA reads TGTGCCAGCAGTGAAGGATATGCTAGCGACACAGATACGCAGTATTTT. Translated, it gives CASSEGYASDTDTQYF.

V usage is TRBV28 and J usage is TRBJ1-2; 8 bases match TRBD1. Germline loops: CDR1 MDHEN, CDR2 SYDVKM. The length of the CDR3 is 17 residues. V shed 4 bases and J 6 bases; nucleotides not matched to a gene: 16. CDR3 coding DNA: TGTGCCAGCAGTTCCCCAGGACAGGGAGGGTCGTTTAATGGCTACACCTTC. Protein sequence: CASSSPGQGGSFNGYTF.

The V gene is TRBV21-1, the J gene TRBJ2-7; the table's D call, TRBD1, has no DNA check behind it. TRBV21-1 is a recognized pseudogene. The CDR3 extends over 13 amino acids. The CDR3, as DNA: TGTGCCAGCAGCAAAGGTGACAGGGACGAGCAGTACTTC. It yields the protein CASSKGDRDEQYF.

The chain combines TRBV7-9 with TRBJ2-7; 9 bases align to TRBD1. CDR3 length equals 16 residues. After removal of 4 bases from V and 1 base from J, the junction contained 8 bases not matched to a gene. Germline loops: CDR1 SEHNR, CDR2 FQNEAQ (reference sequence). The DNA for the CDR3 is TGTGCCAGCAGCTCTACCCCGGGACAGGGATCCTACGAGCAGTACTTC. It specifies CASSSTPGQGSYEQYF. The full variable domain, its missing parts supplied by reference TRBV7-9 and TRBJ2-7, is DTGVSQNPRHKITKRGQNVTFRCDPISEHNRLYWYRQTLGQGPEFLTYFQNEAQLEKSRLLSDRFSAERPKGSFSTLEIQRTEQGDSAMYLCASSSTPGQGSYEQYFGPGTRLTVT.